The clone carrying this TCR beta chain has a single count. The record originates from a study of control samples from healthy donors and cancer patients. TCRdb's copy holds only in-frame clones and misses some; the assay was immunoSEQ multiplex PCR. Among about 150,000 clones listed, about 94% were seen once. The ends lost 1 base at V and 4 bases at J; junction bases unmatched: 5. Germline lookup yields CDR1 MGHDK and CDR2 SYGVNS. The CDR3 length is 15 residues. The source is a man aged 45-65 years in good health. The V call is TRBV25-1, the J call TRBJ1-2; TRBD1 aligns across 8 bases. Sample: blood. The CDR3 protein is CASSEFGQGVYGYTF. The DNA for the CDR3 is TGTGCCAGCAGTGAATTCGGACAGGGCGTCTATGGCTACACCTTC.